This is a list of T cell receptor beta chains from one sample in a study of T cells in Graves' hyperthyroidism and ophthalmopathy. TCRdb reprocessed the multiplex PCR reads with MiXCR, giving one entry per CDR3 protein. The sample contains 550,000 to 650,000 distinct CDR3 sequences, about 15% of which appear only once. Sequencing used blood. The receptors come from a woman aged 25 to 39 with Graves' hyperthyroidism that later progressed to Graves' ophthalmopathy. Each CDR3 is given with its conserved first and last residue. The D gene is left open where the match is weak. For some rows the clone size is stated as once, few or many, or as a class when expanded; others skip it.

j_call clone_size v_call d_call cdr3_nt cdr3_aa
TRBJ2-5 many TRBV29-1 - TGCAGCGTTGAAGATCGGCAGGGAGTCGAGACCCAGTACTTC CSVEDRQGVETQYF
TRBJ1-2 many TRBV7-9 - TGTGCCAGCAGCTTAGAGGGGTCCTACACCTTC CASSLEGSYTF
TRBJ2-7 many TRBV6-1 - TGTGCCAGCAGTGAAGGAGGCTTAGGTTACGAGCAGTACTTC CASSEGGLGYEQYF
TRBJ2-2 - TRBV7-8 TRBD2 TGTGCCAGCAGTAGGACTAGCGGGAGCTTGAGCACCGGGGAGCTGTTTTTT CASSRTSGSLSTGELFF
TRBJ1-1 many TRBV11-3 TRBD1 TGTGCCAGCAGCCCGACAGGGGTCGGGGGGACTGAAGCTTTCTTT CASSPTGVGGTEAFF
TRBJ1-2 - TRBV9 - TGTGCCAGCAGCGCCGCGGAAGGAGCTAACTATGGCTACACCTTC CASSAAEGANYGYTF
TRBJ2-3 many TRBV19 - TGTGCCAGTAGTATCGCGGGTTCTTTCACAGATACGCAGTATTTT CASSIAGSFTDTQYF
TRBJ1-1 many TRBV19 - TGTGCCAGTAGTGCTACACGGGAAACTGAAGCTTTCTTT CASSATRETEAFF
TRBJ1-1 many TRBV10-3 - TGTGCCATCAGTGAGTCAGGGGTGATGAACACTGAAGCTTTCTTT CAISESGVMNTEAFF
TRBJ1-3 many TRBV15 - TGTGCCACCAGCAGAGATCGCACAAGCTCTGGAAACACCATATATTTT CATSRDRTSSGNTIYF
TRBJ1-1 many TRBV6-1 - TGTGCCAGCAATAATTGGGAGGACCGCCGCGCTTTCTTT CASNNWEDRRAFF
TRBJ2-7 few TRBV6-1 - TGTGCCATATGGGAGGCCCGGCAGTACTTC CAIWEARQYF
TRBJ2-7 many TRBV7-9 TRBD2 TGTGCCAGCAGCTTACCCGGCGGGAGGGAGCAGTACTTC CASSLPGGREQYF
TRBJ1-4 few TRBV4-1 TRBD1 TGCGCCAGCAGCCGAGACGGACAGGCAACTAATGAAAAACTGTTTTTT CASSRDGQATNEKLFF
TRBJ1-5 many TRBV20-1 - TGCAGTGCTCTCTATCCAGGGGTGAACAATCAGCCCCAGCATTTT CSALYPGVNNQPQHF
TRBJ2-1 many TRBV30 - TGTGCCTGGATCGTGGGCAATGAGCAGTTCTTC CAWIVGNEQFF
TRBJ1-2 many TRBV7-8 - TGTGCCAGCAGCTTCCGGACGGGTCTCGATGGCTACACCTTC CASSFRTGLDGYTF
TRBJ2-1 many TRBV7-2 TRBD2 TGTGCCAGCAGCTCAACGTCCGGGGGGAACAATGAGCAGTTCTTC CASSSTSGGNNEQFF
TRBJ1-3 few TRBV6-1 - TGTGCCAGCAGTCGCCGAGGGACCTTCTCTGGAAACACCATATATTTT CASSRRGTFSGNTIYF
TRBJ1-6 many TRBV27 - TGTGCCAGCAGTTCTGTAGGAAGTCGTTCACCCCTCCACTTT CASSSVGSRSPLHF
TRBJ2-2 - TRBV19 - TGTGCCAGTAGTAGCGGGATAGTCGGCACCGGGGAGCTGTTTTTT CASSSGIVGTGELFF
TRBJ1-2 many TRBV6-1 TRBD1 TGTGCCAGCAGTTTTCTACAGGGGCGAGACGGTAACTATGGCTACACCTTC CASSFLQGRDGNYGYTF
TRBJ2-2 many TRBV11-3 TRBD1 TGTGCCAGCAGTTTGTGGGACAGGGCGAACACCGGGGAGCTGTTTTTT CASSLWDRANTGELFF
TRBJ2-7 many TRBV4-1 - TGCGCCAGCAGCCAACCGGGGGAGCAGTACTTC CASSQPGEQYF
TRBJ1-3 many TRBV11-2 TRBD1 TGTGCCAGCAGCTTCGGGACAGCCGGAAACACCATATATTTT CASSFGTAGNTIYF
TRBJ2-6 - TRBV20-1 TRBD2 TGCAGTGCTAGAGGACGCGGGGGCTCTGGGGCCAACGTCCTGACTTTC CSARGRGGSGANVLTF
TRBJ2-7 - TRBV7-8 TRBD1 TGTGCCAGCAGCTTAGGACAGGGGGGAGGCAATGAGCAGTACTTC CASSLGQGGGNEQYF
TRBJ2-5 many TRBV3-1 - TGTGCCAGCAGCAGCAATACAGGATTCGTGGAGACCCAGTACTTC CASSSNTGFVETQYF